A selection of T cell receptor beta chains follows, all from one sample in a study of PD-L1 blockade in urothelial cancer. Using immunoSEQ multiplex PCR, the repertoire was profiled, and TCRdb retains in-frame clones only, with some absent. The table lists about 74,000 clones, approximately 87% of them singletons. Sequencing used PBMCs, obtained around atezolizumab (anti-PD-L1) treatment. Receptors were obtained from a man between 70 and 80 years old with urothelial cancer. CDR3s leave out the opening cysteine and the closing phenylalanine or tryptophan. Fields, in order: J gene, V gene, CDR3 protein.

TRBJ2-5	TRBV5-4	ASSLGVGEQY
TRBJ2-3	TRBV7-9	ASSLRGVDTQY
TRBJ2-3	TRBV27	ASSSLYGVSTDTQY
TRBJ2-1	TRBV5-1	ASSPEGGQVGDEQF
TRBJ1-2	TRBV5-4	ASSLWARPSGYT
TRBJ1-5	TRBV28	AIQGVHGQPQH
TRBJ2-1	TRBV6-1	ATEDRGLHNEQF
TRBJ2-3	TRBV7-7	ASSQSSGVGTDTQY
TRBJ2-1	TRBV2	ASSEARGAYNEQF
TRBJ2-1	TRBV9	ASSAYDGTSFFAYNEQF
TRBJ1-4	TRBV14	ASSRDLQGTKLF
TRBJ1-2	TRBV2	ASSELTGGYGYT
TRBJ2-7	TRBV28	ASSLIRTGAVEQY
TRBJ1-1	TRBV6-5	ASSYQFEAF
TRBJ2-3	TRBV9	ASSVAAGGPTDTQY
TRBJ2-1	TRBV7-6	ASSLGGGLAGDEQF
TRBJ2-7	TRBV5-6	ASSLGGQGPTLTYEQY
TRBJ1-1	TRBV2	ASSFEGQDLRIAF
TRBJ2-2	TRBV5-1	ASSLVLAGGTGELF
TRBJ1-2	TRBV5-1	ASSLGQNYGYT
TRBJ2-7	TRBV30	AWTQRTSGSFYEQY
TRBJ2-7	TRBV7-9	ASSNRQGNLYEQY
TRBJ1-2	TRBV5-1	ASSFNADGYT
TRBJ2-7	TRBV28	ASSLWGRGLSSYEQY
TRBJ2-7	TRBV6-1	ASSEKGIAGIYEQY
TRBJ1-4	TRBV5-1	ASSPDRVNEKLF
TRBJ2-2	TRBV7-2	ASSREGGRNTGELF
TRBJ1-3	TRBV11-2	ASSFVHGQTTGNTIY
TRBJ2-2	TRBV9	ASSLYQPRDRANTGELF
TRBJ1-4	TRBV5-1	ASGQGGEKLF
TRBJ2-5	TRBV6-6	ASRARETQY
TRBJ1-1	TRBV18	ASSPPRQLNTEAF
TRBJ2-7	TRBV5-1	ASSPGTVEPYEQY
TRBJ1-5	TRBV28	ASSVPGTGVQQPQH
TRBJ2-3	TRBV5-4	ASSESSGSPDTQY